This TCR beta chain was obtained from a study of cytomegalovirus exposure and HLA in healthy donors (dated by TCRdb to 2015 to 2018). In the study overall: An earlier analysis of about 560 of the donors reported 250 to 350 Gb of sequence data and 95 million to 140 million unique TCR beta sequences obtained from about 200 million T cells. An early release covering around 630 HLA-typed donors comprised approximately 300 gigabases of sequencing data and tens of millions of unique TCR sequences. Of the approximately 400 genotyped donors, approximately 83% fell in the genetic ancestry cluster associated with self-reported Caucasian donors. The study was designed to test whether signatures of past pathogen exposure could be identified by cataloging public T cell receptors. The study used immunosequencing to profile the T cell repertoires of around 600 subjects and linked those repertoires to cytomegalovirus serostatus. A separate validation cohort of 100 to 150 different subjects was used in addition to the 666-subject first cohort. The study combined high-throughput TCR immunosequencing, statistical association of individual TCRs with disease status, and machine learning to predict cytomegalovirus infection status. A later analysis re-analyzed previously published TCR beta repertoires from several hundred donors and added high-resolution HLA genotyping to study TCR occurrence patterns. Rather than drawing on any new phenotypic data, the later analysis identified candidate immune exposures from TCR beta sequences and the way those sequences occurred across donors. An earlier analysis of approximately 640 of the donors applied high-throughput TCR beta sequencing to assess whether each TCR beta V gene segment acted as functional or pseudogenic. Alongside the repertoire data, information on donor age, sex, ethnicity and CMV serostatus was compiled. In a later genetic analysis, genome-wide SNP genotypes for about 55% of the 666 donors were used, and that subset was treated as a discovery cohort. Every repertoire in the discovery cohort had been generated on one and the same sequencing platform. HLA typing covered class I and class II loci at four-digit resolution. The number of donors typed differed by locus, with roughly 620-630 for A, B, C, DRB1 and DQB1, 522 for DQA1, about 610 for DPA1, and around 450 for DPB1. Roughly 5 DR-DQ haplotypes were treated as single units for association and clustering because of strong linkage in the cohort. Across under 500 genotyped donors of the cohort, an average of approximately 220,000 unique TCR beta nucleotide sequences per donor were sequenced, and about a sixth of those sequences were non-productive. What the work shows at the level of the full study, not this receptor alone: While some public TCRs were present in many individuals, most TCR sequences turned up only very rarely across donors. Three of the identified cytomegalovirus-associated TCR beta chains were confirmed in vitro to be specific for cytomegalovirus antigens. A later analysis found that TCR association rates varied across HLA loci, with DRB1 alleles showing the most associated TCRs and HLA-C alleles the fewest. Sequencing depth was assumed to be roughly uniform across donors in the presence/absence analyses, though that assumption may not hold. The authors suggested that the approach could potentially be extended to other disease states and immunological phenotypes. Assigning TCR associations to individual alleles was difficult when HLA alleles, especially DR and DQ, strongly co-occurred. V-gene and J-gene trimming of TCR beta chains was associated with a missense DCLRE1C variant in a later genetic analysis, and the association was replicated in an independent cohort. This cohort had only TCR beta chains sequenced, and the lack of alpha or paired-chain data limited which features could be detected. In a later analysis, most CMV-associated TCR beta chains were found to appear HLA-restricted, with HLA associations seemingly driven largely by CMV exposure. Because counts were too low, seventeen rarely observed V segments, including chromosome 9 orphons, were left out of the earlier analysis of some 600 of the donors. In a later analysis, 15,000 to 20,000 TCR beta sequences were associated with specific HLA alleles at a false discovery rate of 0.05. Compared with equally common non-associated chains, HLA-associated TCR beta chains in a later analysis were more clonally expanded and had lower generation probabilities. The only immune exposure information available for the cohort was CMV serostatus. A further reported finding was that TCR beta sequences accurately predicted the HLA-A and HLA-B alleles for most subjects in the first cohort. Correlated functional status among segregating V segments might be attributable to linkage disequilibrium, but an unknown experimental factor could not be ruled out. A group of highly shared sequence variants was considered likely to be a technical artifact of the sequencing pipeline. An earlier analysis of around 600 of the donors showed that most TCR beta V segments appeared in productive rearrangements either about 87% or about 30% of the time, which broadly matched IMGT annotations. In the study, about 150 TCR beta chains were listed as associated with cytomegalovirus. According to a later genetic analysis, donors in an Asian-associated ancestry cluster had fewer N-insertions in productive TCRs than the approximately 710-donor mean. Because HLA typing was missing for some donors at each locus, association tests included only the typed subset. Some IMGT-functional V segments, including TRBV6-2 and TRBV6-3, could not be told apart with the 87-base-pair reads, so those segments were excluded. According to a later analysis, parvovirus B19, influenza, CMV and Epstein-Barr virus appeared linked to several top co-occurrence clusters. The classifier was reported to diagnose cytomegalovirus status with high specificity and sensitivity in both the original cohort and the validation cohort.

The CDR3 has 15 amino acids, counting the end cysteine and phenylalanine. This entry keeps only the CDR3 DNA: 45 bases, framed from base 1. V sheds 0 bases and J sheds 4 bases, leaving 10 bases between their ends. Per the germline V gene, SGHRS is the CDR1 and YFSETQ is the CDR2. Receptor libraries were prepared by the immunoSEQ multiplex PCR assay. A mixture of 60 forward primers for TCR Vbeta segments and 13 reverse primers for TCR Jbeta segments was used in the multiplex PCR. A multiplex PCR assay on genomic DNA amplified the CDR3 region of rearranged TCR beta genes. The amplified TCR beta libraries were sequenced on the Illumina HiSeq System as 87-base-pair reads. The original pipeline was this. In a later analysis, 80 million or so unique TCR beta chains were counted across the 500 to 700 repertoires, and some 10 million of these chains were shared by at least two donors. To remove PCR and sequencing errors, raw reads were error-corrected and collapsed into unique sequences using a nearest-neighbor algorithm that merged closely related sequences. V, D and J gene segments were assigned by aligning CDR3 sequences to IMGT reference sequences. Each retained sequence needed at least a six-nucleotide match to both a V gene segment and a J gene segment. Rearrangements were called productive when the CDR3 lacked stop codons and stayed in frame with V and J; all others were non-productive. CDR3 was defined by IMGT convention, running from the second conserved V-encoded cysteine to the conserved J-encoded phenylalanine. The earlier analysis of 587 of the donors excluded sequences that lacked an unambiguous match to a single V gene segment. An earlier analysis of 450 to 650 of the donors called V segments functional above 56.7% productive rearrangements and segregating when the between-donor standard deviation exceeded 5%. A statistical classification framework was developed to diagnose cytomegalovirus status using the catalog of TCR beta chain sequences. In a later analysis, TCR nucleotide sequences were compared against IMGT/GENE-DB human TR gene sequences so that V and J genes could be assigned. The TCRdist pipeline was used in a later analysis to assign CDR3 sequences and most-parsimonious VDJ recombination scenarios. In a later analysis, each TCR beta chain was defined by its CDR3 amino acid sequence together with its V-gene family, and reads lacking a unique V-gene family were excluded. A later analysis removed 450 to 600 highly shared, low-generation-probability nucleotide sequences to deal with suspected cross-contamination and a sequencing artifact. In a later analysis, a clonal expansion index was calculated for each public chain from normalized within-repertoire ranks of inferred template counts. In a later analysis, generation probabilities were computed with a VDJ recombination model fitted to out-of-frame rearrangements, and the resulting probabilities were checked against IGoR. A later analysis scored TCR-TCR, TCR-HLA and TCR-CMV co-occurrence with hypergeometric tests, applying a repertoire-size bias correction to TCR pairs. To estimate false discovery rates, a later analysis permuted the HLA or CMV assignments 20 times. In a later analysis, co-occurring TCRs were grouped using DBSCAN, and TCRdist sequence similarity was added for clustering within HLA-allele-positive subsets. Repertoires with fewer than 30,000 or more than 120,000 public chains were left out of co-occurrence clustering, as were about 5 repertoires with anomalous nucleotide sharing. Not all clones reach the TCRdb copy of this immuneACCESS table, which keeps in-frame sequences only. Checked studies attribute under half of the gap to unresolved V genes and leave the rest unexplained. That table is the source of V, J and clone size, and D and trimming were worked out from the DNA. The sample table contains around 120,000 clones; only one count was recorded for around 70% of them. Over 1.5% of the sample lies in the top ten.

The cohort consisted of 650 to 850 healthy bone marrow donors. Cohort members were all nominally healthy when sampled, although unrecorded immune exposures were likely present. The donor was CMV seronegative and belonged to the group of several hundred seronegative cohort members. Every donor gave a peripheral blood sample, and the peripheral blood mononuclear cells from that sample were used for TCR beta sequencing. The Qiagen DNeasy Blood Extraction Kit was used to extract genomic DNA from the blood cell samples. Notes on this clone: What antigen it recognizes has not been identified. No much larger clonotype is one base removed from it; base qualities were not supplied.

Sequenced: PBMCs. The receptor comes from a woman aged 18-30 years in good health and CMV-seronegative. The chain employs TRBV5-1 and TRBJ1-4; no confident D gene assignment can be made. Here is the DNA: TGCGCCAGCAGCTTGGGTGTCGGGGATAATGAAAAACTGTTTTTT. Its translation reads: CASSLGVGDNEKLFF.